This T cell receptor (beta chain) appears in the sequencing data of a study of T cell changes during pregnancy in multiple sclerosis. TCRdb's copy holds only in-frame clones and misses some; the assay was immunoSEQ multiplex PCR. The data hold approximately 62,000 clones, with 93% observed a single time. Between the trimmed V and J ends, which lost 7 bases and 1 base, there was a span of 11 bases. The CDR3 spans 14 residues. Germline V gene sequence: CDR1 MNHEY, CDR2 SMNVEV (reference sequence). The genes are TRBV27 and TRBJ1-5, with D possibly matching TRBD1 (5 bases). The receptor was isolated from a female donor with multiple sclerosis, enrolled in a pregnancy study. The starting material was CD8+ T cells from peripheral blood mononuclear cells, obtained in the second trimester of pregnancy. DNA for the CDR3: TGTGCCAGCACTACTACAGGCAGCAATCAGCCCCAGCATTTT. Translation: CASTTTGSNQPQHF.